These T cell receptor beta chains were read from a single sample in a study of cytomegalovirus exposure and HLA in healthy donors. Clones were read by immunoSEQ multiplex PCR, and TCRdb kept only the in-frame ones, dropping some. The sample carries more than 80,000 clones, around 79% recorded once. The sequencing input was PBMCs. All receptors derive from a female donor in good health and CMV-seropositive. The CDR3 runs from the conserved cysteine through the conserved F or W. D genes are given only for firm matches. Not every row has a clone size; where given, it reads once, few, many or a size class.

clone_size j_call d_call v_call cdr3_nt cdr3_aa
. TRBJ2-7 . TRBV28 TGTGCCAGCAGGGGTAGGGGCTCCGACCGGGAGCAGTACTTC CASRGRGSDREQYF
few TRBJ1-5 TRBD1 TRBV7-2 TGTGCCAGCAGCCCCGGGACAGAGCAGCCCCAGCATTTT CASSPGTEQPQHF
. TRBJ1-1 . TRBV29-1 TGCAGCGTCGTAAGGTCCAGGGCCAACACTGAAGCTTTCTTT CSVVRSRANTEAFF
. TRBJ1-6 . TRBV5-4 TGTGCCAGCAGCTTGGGTAGCAGCTATAATTCACCCCTCCACTTT CASSLGSSYNSPLHF
once TRBJ2-7 TRBD1 TRBV5-1 TGCGCCAGCAGCAGGACAGGGGGCCGCTACGAGCAGTACTTC CASSRTGGRYEQYF
. TRBJ2-3 . TRBV7-6 TGTGCCAGCAGCTTACAAGCATCGAGCACAGATACGCAGTATTTT CASSLQASSTDTQYF
. TRBJ1-2 . TRBV7-2 TGTGCCAGCAGCTTAGCAGGGAGGGTGTGCACCTTC CASSLAGRVCTF
once TRBJ1-1 TRBD1 TRBV28 TGTGCCAGCAGTCTCCCCCAGGGGGCGACCACTGAAGCTTTCTTT CASSLPQGATTEAFF
. TRBJ2-1 . TRBV7-9 TGTGCCAGCAGACCCGCAGGGGCAGGTAATGAGCAGTTCTTC CASRPAGAGNEQFF
. TRBJ2-3 TRBD2 TRBV7-2 TGTGCCAGCAGCGCCGGGACTAGCGGGAGCACAGATACGCAGTATTTT CASSAGTSGSTDTQYF
. TRBJ2-5 TRBD1 TRBV25-1 TGTGCCAGCAGTGTAGGACAGGGCCCACAAGAGACCCAGTACTTC CASSVGQGPQETQYF
few TRBJ2-1 TRBD2 TRBV7-8 TGTGCCAGCAGCTTGGCTCCCGGGACTAGCGGGAGAGGGCAGTTCTTC CASSLAPGTSGRGQFF
. TRBJ2-7 TRBD2 TRBV14 TGTGCCAGCAGCCCGAAGGGACTAGCGTTTAACTACGAGCAGTACTTC CASSPKGLAFNYEQYF
. TRBJ1-5 . TRBV21-1 TGTGCCAGCAGCATCCCCCGGGGTCTGGGCAATCAGCCCCAGCATTTT CASSIPRGLGNQPQHF
. TRBJ2-1 . TRBV29-1 TGCAGCGTTGAAGGGGAGTCCTACAATGAGCAGTTCTTC CSVEGESYNEQFF
. TRBJ1-1 . TRBV7-8 TGTGCCAGCAGCTTAGTGCGTGCCGGAGGGAACACTGAAGCTTTCTTT CASSLVRAGGNTEAFF
. TRBJ2-7 TRBD1 TRBV29-1 TGCAGCGTCCCGGGACAGGGGGGTTTCGAGCAGTACTTC CSVPGQGGFEQYF
. TRBJ1-1 . TRBV29-1 TGCAGCGTGCGGACTGGGGGGACTGAAGCTTTCTTT CSVRTGGTEAFF
. TRBJ2-7 . TRBV15 TGTGCCACCTCCAGGGCAGGGCCCTACGAGCAGTACTTC CATSRAGPYEQYF
. TRBJ1-5 . TRBV30 TGTGCCTGGAGTGTGCAGGGGAATCAGCCCCAGCATTTT CAWSVQGNQPQHF
. TRBJ1-6 TRBD1 TRBV28 TGTGCCAGCAGGAGACAGGGAAATTCACCCCTCCACTTT CASRRQGNSPLHF
. TRBJ2-7 TRBD1 TRBV4-3 TGCGCCAGCAGCCTCCGGGACAGACCCTACGAGCAGTACTTC CASSLRDRPYEQYF
few TRBJ2-2 . TRBV19 TGTGCCAGTAGTAGGAGGAGGGCTATCGGGGAGCTGTTTTTT CASSRRRAIGELFF
. TRBJ1-3 . TRBV30 TGTGCCTGGACTTTGGACAGTTCTGGAAACACCATATATTTT CAWTLDSSGNTIYF
few TRBJ1-2 TRBD1 TRBV2 TGTGCCAGCAGGGCCGGACAGGGGGGAGCTAACTATGGCTACACCTTC CASRAGQGGANYGYTF
once TRBJ2-5 TRBD2 TRBV18 TGTGCCAGCTCACCAGCTAGCGGATCAGAGACCCAGTACTTC CASSPASGSETQYF
. TRBJ1-1 . TRBV4-2 TGTGCCAGCAGCCGCCGGACAGTACGCGGGAACACTGAAGCTTTCTTT CASSRRTVRGNTEAFF
few TRBJ1-4 . TRBV5-6 TGTGCCAGCAGCTTGGGGCCAGGGGATGAAAAACTGTTTTTT CASSLGPGDEKLFF
once TRBJ2-7 . TRBV6-5 TGTGCCAGCAGCCCCTCGCGGGGAGACTCCAACGAGCAGTACTTC CASSPSRGDSNEQYF
. TRBJ2-6 TRBD1 TRBV28 TGTGCCAGCATCCGGACAGGGGGAGCTGGGGCCAACGTCCTGACTTTC CASIRTGGAGANVLTF
. TRBJ2-1 TRBD1 TRBV7-2 TGTGCCAGCAGCTTAGTACAGGGGGCAGGTAGTGAGCAGTTCTTC CASSLVQGAGSEQFF